This T cell receptor beta chain was captured by sequencing in a study of T cells in Graves' hyperthyroidism and ophthalmopathy. V shed 7 bases, J shed 6 bases, and the junction held 10 bases outside the gene matches. This CDR3 has 14 residues. CDR1 and CDR2 from the germline V gene are GTSNPN and SVGIG (reference sequence). TCR beta CDR3 regions were amplified from RNA. The HTBI primer set served for first-round RT-PCR of the TCR CDR3. MiXCR, run by TCRdb on the multiplex PCR reads, gives a single entry per CDR3 protein. The table records 600,000 to 750,000 distinct CDR3 sequences, roughly 17% of them present only once. PBMCs were derived from roughly 10 ml fresh peripheral blood. The table lists this clonotype with many counts.

The chain uses TRBV30 and TRBJ2-5; 11 bases line up with TRBD2. The sequenced sample consisted of blood. The source is a man between 45 and 60 years old with Graves' hyperthyroidism. Here the CDR3 DNA reads TGTGCCTTGTCGATATGGACTAGCGGGCAGACCCAGTACTTC. It codes for CALSIWTSGQTQYF.